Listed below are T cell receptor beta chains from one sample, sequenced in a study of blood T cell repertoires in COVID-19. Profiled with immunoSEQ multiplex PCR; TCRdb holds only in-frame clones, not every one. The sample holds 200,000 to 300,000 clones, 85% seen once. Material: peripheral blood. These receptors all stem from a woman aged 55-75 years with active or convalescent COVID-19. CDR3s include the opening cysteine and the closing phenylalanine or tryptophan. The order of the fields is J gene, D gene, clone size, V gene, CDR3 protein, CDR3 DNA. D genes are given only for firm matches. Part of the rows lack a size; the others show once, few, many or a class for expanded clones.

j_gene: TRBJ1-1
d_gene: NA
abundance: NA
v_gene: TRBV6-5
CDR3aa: CASTQGGLGTEAFF
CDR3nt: TGTGCCAGCACCCAAGGGGGTCTAGGGACTGAAGCTTTCTTT

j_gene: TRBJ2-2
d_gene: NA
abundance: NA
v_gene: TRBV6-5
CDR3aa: CASSQGGSGELFF
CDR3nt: TGTGCCAGCAGCCAGGGTGGGTCCGGGGAGCTGTTTTTT

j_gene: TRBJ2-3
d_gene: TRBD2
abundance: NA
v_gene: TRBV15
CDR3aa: CATSRESAGAPDTQYF
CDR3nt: TGTGCCACCAGCAGAGAGAGTGCGGGAGCTCCAGATACGCAGTATTTT

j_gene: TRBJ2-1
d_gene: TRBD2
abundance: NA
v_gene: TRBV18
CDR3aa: CASSRTIGTSGLGNNEQFF
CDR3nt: TGTGCCAGCTCACGTACCATCGGGACTAGCGGGTTAGGGAACAATGAGCAGTTCTTC

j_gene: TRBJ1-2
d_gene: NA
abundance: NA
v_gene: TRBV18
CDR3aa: CASSPEADVYPYTF
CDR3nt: TGTGCCAGCTCACCGGAGGCGGACGTTTATCCCTACACCTTC

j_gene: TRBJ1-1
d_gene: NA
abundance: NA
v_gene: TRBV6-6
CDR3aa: CASSSLAGVATEAFF
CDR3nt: TGTGCCAGCAGTTCCCTAGCGGGCGTGGCCACTGAAGCTTTCTTT

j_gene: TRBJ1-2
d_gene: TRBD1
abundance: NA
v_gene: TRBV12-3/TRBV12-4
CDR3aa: CASSLFQGGGYTF
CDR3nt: TGTGCCAGCAGTCTCTTCCAGGGGGGTGGCTACACCTTC

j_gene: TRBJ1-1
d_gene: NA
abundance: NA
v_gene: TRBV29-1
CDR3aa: CSVGRGGYTEAFF
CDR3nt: TGCAGCGTTGGTAGAGGGGGTTATACTGAAGCTTTCTTT

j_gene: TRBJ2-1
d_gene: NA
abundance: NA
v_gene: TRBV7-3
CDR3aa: CASSPRGSYNEQFF
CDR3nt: TGTGCCAGCAGCCCCCGGGGTTCCTACAATGAGCAGTTCTTC

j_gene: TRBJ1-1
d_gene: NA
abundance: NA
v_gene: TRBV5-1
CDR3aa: CASSRTGSTEAFF
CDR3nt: TGCGCCAGCAGCAGAACAGGGAGCACTGAAGCTTTCTTT

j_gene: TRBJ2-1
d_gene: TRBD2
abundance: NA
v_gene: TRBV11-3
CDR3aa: CASSKSVGGYEQFF
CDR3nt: TGTGCCAGCAGCAAAAGTGTGGGGGGGTATGAGCAGTTCTTC

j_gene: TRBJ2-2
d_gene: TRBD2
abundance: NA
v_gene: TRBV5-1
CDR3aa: CASRFSGSETGELFF
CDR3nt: TGCGCCAGCAGGTTTAGCGGGAGCGAGACCGGGGAGCTGTTTTTT

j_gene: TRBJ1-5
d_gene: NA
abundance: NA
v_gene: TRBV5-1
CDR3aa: CASSLDSNQPQHF
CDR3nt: TGCGCCAGCAGCTTGGACAGTAATCAGCCCCAGCATTTT

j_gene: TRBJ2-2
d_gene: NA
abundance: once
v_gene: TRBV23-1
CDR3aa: CASSHPREKGNAGELFF
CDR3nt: TGCGCCAGCAGTCATCCCAGGGAAAAAGGGAACGCCGGGGAGCTGTTTTTT

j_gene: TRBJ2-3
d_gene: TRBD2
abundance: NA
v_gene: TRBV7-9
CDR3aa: CASSLPKGREGENTQYF
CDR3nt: TGTGCCAGCAGCCTTCCGAAAGGGCGGGAGGGCGAAAATACGCAGTATTTT

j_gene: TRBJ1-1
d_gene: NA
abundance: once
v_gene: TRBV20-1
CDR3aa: CSASWGGGMRTEAFF
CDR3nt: TGCAGTGCTAGTTGGGGGGGCGGCATGAGGACTGAAGCTTTCTTT

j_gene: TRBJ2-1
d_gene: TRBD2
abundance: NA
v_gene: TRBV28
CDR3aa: CASSFPSAGGSYNEQFF
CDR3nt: TGTGCCAGCAGTTTTCCCTCTGCGGGGGGTTCCTACAATGAGCAGTTCTTC

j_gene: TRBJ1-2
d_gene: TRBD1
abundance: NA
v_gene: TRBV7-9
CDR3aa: CASSLPGTATYGYTF
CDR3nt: TGTGCCAGCAGCTTGCCCGGGACAGCAACGTATGGCTACACCTTC

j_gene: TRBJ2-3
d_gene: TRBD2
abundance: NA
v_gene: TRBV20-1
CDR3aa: CSASKLAGGADTQYF
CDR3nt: TGCAGTGCTAGTAAACTAGCGGGGGGCGCAGATACGCAGTATTTT

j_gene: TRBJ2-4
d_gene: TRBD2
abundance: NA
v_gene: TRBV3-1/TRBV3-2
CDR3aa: CASSQAVWGGNIQYF
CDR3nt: TGTGCCAGCAGCCAAGCTGTGTGGGGGGGAAACATTCAGTACTTC